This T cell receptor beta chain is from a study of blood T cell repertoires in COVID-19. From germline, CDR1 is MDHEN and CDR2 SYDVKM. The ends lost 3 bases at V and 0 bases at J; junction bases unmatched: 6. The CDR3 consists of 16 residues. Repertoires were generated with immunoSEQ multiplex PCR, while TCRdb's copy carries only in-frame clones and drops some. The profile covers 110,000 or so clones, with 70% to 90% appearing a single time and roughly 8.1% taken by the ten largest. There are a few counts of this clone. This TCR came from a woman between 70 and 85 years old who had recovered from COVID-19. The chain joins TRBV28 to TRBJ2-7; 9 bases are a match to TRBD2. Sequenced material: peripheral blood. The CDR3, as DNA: TGTGCCAGCAGTTTGATAGCGGGAGCCCCCTCCTACGAGCAGTACTTC. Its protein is CASSLIAGAPSYEQYF.